Below are 5 T cell receptor beta chains sequenced from a single sample in a study of blood T cell repertoires in COVID-19. This table comes from immunoSEQ multiplex PCR, and its TCRdb copy is limited to in-frame clones, with some not included. This table holds 150,000 to 200,000 clones, 85% found once. The material sequenced was peripheral blood. The receptors shown here come from a human donor with acute or convalescent COVID-19. The donor label of this sample is uncertain.

V gene TRBV9 combines with J gene TRBJ2-1, with 12 nucleotides matching TRBD2. CDR1 is SGDLS and CDR2 is YYNGEE in the germline V gene. The CDR3 extends over 15 amino acids. Losses at the gene ends were 0 bases for V and 6 bases for J; bases not matched to a gene: 1. The chain's CDR3 is CASSVGTSGVNEQFF. CDR3 bases: TGTGCCAGCAGCGTAGGGACTAGCGGGGTCAATGAGCAGTTCTTC.

The CDR3 is CASSQDKSSGNTIYF. Here the CDR3 DNA reads TGTGCCAGTAGTCAGGACAAATCCTCTGGAAACACCATATATTTT. The chain combines TRBV19 with TRBJ1-3; TRBD1 might be the D (5 bases). The germline CDR1 and CDR2 sequences are LNHDA and SQIVND (reference sequence). The CDR3 totals 15 residues. V was pared by 5 bases and J by 0 bases, with 11 bases between. Filled out from reference TRBV19 and TRBJ1-3, the complete variable domain reads DGGITQSPKYLFRKEGQNVTLSCEQNLNHDAMYWYRQDPGQGLRLIYYSQIVNDFQKGDIAEGYSVSREKKESFPLTVTSAQKNPTAFYLCASSQDKSSGNTIYFGEGSWLTVV.

V gene TRBV4-3 combines with J gene TRBJ2-1; tentatively, D is TRBD1 (6 bases). This CDR3 spans 17 amino acids. The V end was cut by 4 bases, the J end by 4 bases, with 20 bases between. Germline CDR1 and CDR2: LGHNA and YSLEER. The CDR3, as DNA: TGCGCCAGCAGCCTCCACGTAGGTGGACAGACTTACAATGAGCAGTTCTTC. Its translation is CASSLHVGGQTYNEQFF.

J is TRBJ2-5 and V is TRBV7-2; a weak D match, TRBD2 (5 bases). Trimming left V 2 bases short and J 3 bases short, with 7 bases between. The germline V gene has CDR1 SGHTA and CDR2 FQGNSA. This CDR3 contains 13 residues. CDR3 coding DNA: TGTGCCAGCAGCTTAACAGCGGAAGAGACCCAGTACTTC. Protein product: CASSLTAEETQYF.

The chain links TRBV4-1 to TRBJ1-4, with TRBD1 identical over 7 bases. This CDR3 spans 15 amino acids. Germline loops: CDR1 MGHRA, CDR2 YSYEKL. V lost 5 bases and J lost 8; bases outside the gene matches: 11. The CDR3 DNA follows: TGCGCCAGCAGCAAAACAGGGGCCTGGGGAGAAAAACTGTTTTTT. Translating it yields CASSKTGAWGEKLFF.